This T cell receptor beta chain was sequenced in a study of cytomegalovirus exposure and HLA in healthy donors. Whole-study findings and limits: With further analysis later on, most CMV-associated TCR beta chains appeared HLA-restricted.

Points on this clone: Its target is unknown.

The V and J ends lost 7 bases and 3 bases, in that order; junction bases with no gene match: 9. From germline, CDR1 is MNHNY and CDR2 SVGAGI (reference sequence). The CDR3 totals 14 residues. PCR amplification relied on 60 Vbeta primers (plus 13 Jbeta primers). TCRdb's copy holds only in-frame clones and misses some; the assay was immunoSEQ multiplex PCR. The sample records about 150,000 clones, 70% to 80% being singletons. The clonotype comes from a woman between 40 and 55 years old in good health and CMV-seronegative. Sequencing was performed on PBMCs. J is TRBJ2-7 and V is TRBV6-6, with TRBD2 identical over 7 bases. The CDR3 nucleotides are TGTGCCAGCACCCGAGCCGGGACTAACTACGAGCAGTACTTC. This translates into CASTRAGTNYEQYF.